Listed below are T cell receptor beta chains from one sample, sequenced in a study of T cell changes during pregnancy in multiple sclerosis. Produced via immunoSEQ multiplex PCR; TCRdb's table is partial and in-frame only. This table has some 64,000 clones, about nine tenths appearing once. This specimen was peripheral blood, taken in the first trimester of pregnancy. The source of these receptors is a female donor with multiple sclerosis, enrolled in a pregnancy study. CDR3s include the opening cysteine and the closing phenylalanine or tryptophan.

j_call v_call cdr3_length cdr3_aa
TRBJ1-5 TRBV7-9 16 CASSLNREGGYQPQHF
TRBJ2-3 TRBV2 13 CASSDWQSDTQYF
TRBJ1-1 TRBV4-3 15 CASSQVETAFTEAFF
TRBJ2-5 TRBV19 13 CASSPTSWETQYF
TRBJ2-5 TRBV6-1 16 CASSDPPGQGRETQYF
TRBJ2-2 TRBV29-1 15 CSVPLAGGRTGELFF
TRBJ2-7 TRBV28 15 CASSLSAAGGGEQYF
TRBJ1-1 TRBV27 15 CASSLEVGLNTEAFF
TRBJ2-2 TRBV5-4 16 CASSLVASGRTGELFF
TRBJ1-1 TRBV19 16 CASSPPGGSVNTEAFF
TRBJ1-2 TRBV7-2 14 CASNPPPPRYGYTF
TRBJ2-1 TRBV5-1 17 CASSLTVGRGLNNEQFF
TRBJ2-2 TRBV13 15 CASSLSGGNTGELFF
TRBJ2-6 TRBV5-1 16 CASSLVEGGGANVLTF
TRBJ1-2 TRBV5-1 14 CASSLTTGYYGYTF
TRBJ2-7 TRBV11-2 14 CASSGTSGIGQQYF
TRBJ2-1 TRBV7-2 15 CASSLPGLVYNEQFF
TRBJ2-7 TRBV6-1 16 CASSEFPTSGSYEQYF
TRBJ2-3 TRBV9 17 CASSVDRLAGSTDTQYF
TRBJ2-7 TRBV7-2 12 CASSYTGGEQYF
TRBJ2-7 TRBV6-1 15 CASSEQTSGSREQYF
TRBJ2-2 TRBV11-3 13 CASSSDRVGELFF
TRBJ2-3 TRBV9 20 CASSVGGWGTSGPSTDTQYF
TRBJ2-2 TRBV13 18 CASSAGLAGGTNTGELFF
TRBJ2-6 TRBV28 19 CASSLSGTVIPSGANVLTF
TRBJ1-1 TRBV27 15 CASRRGRAGGTEAFF
TRBJ1-1 TRBV19 11 CATLSNTEAFF
TRBJ2-2 TRBV7-9 16 CASSLGTGFFTGELFF
TRBJ2-7 TRBV5-4 14 CASSPFTGAYEQYF
TRBJ1-1 TRBV7-9 15 CASSLVGSGNTEAFF
TRBJ2-7 TRBV6-5 12 CASSTQGGEQYF
TRBJ2-7 TRBV18 15 CASSRDGGQLSEQYF
TRBJ2-7 TRBV10-3 15 CAIKDTREDSYEQYF
TRBJ2-7 TRBV5-4 15 CASSSRQGGPYEQYF
TRBJ2-1 TRBV4-3 16 CASSPWDRVCWNEQFF
TRBJ2-7 TRBV7-9 13 CASSSKQGYEQYF
TRBJ1-1 TRBV14 14 CASSQPGMNTEAFF
TRBJ2-7 TRBV7-2 14 CASTSIRGAYEQYF
TRBJ1-1 TRBV29-1 14 CSVEELGRGTEAFF
TRBJ1-1 TRBV29-1 11 CSVEDLQGAFF
TRBJ1-5 TRBV5-1 14 CASSLVAGNEPQHF
TRBJ2-1 TRBV7-2 14 CASSLGVAGYEQFF
TRBJ2-6 TRBV6-1 14 CASTLGGGANVLTF
TRBJ2-7 TRBV30 13 CAWRDRASYEQYF
TRBJ2-1 TRBV27 13 CASSLMTGEAEFF
TRBJ2-1 TRBV7-9 16 CASSPRTSGIYNEQFF
TRBJ2-7 TRBV7-2 12 CAGGGRADEQYF
TRBJ2-3 TRBV28 16 CASSFTGTSASDTQYF
TRBJ1-2 TRBV27 13 CATKTGQGNGYTF
TRBJ2-7 TRBV7-3 14 CASSPGTGVYEQYF
TRBJ1-2 TRBV9 13 CASSNTAPYGYTF
TRBJ1-1 TRBV13 14 CASSLEGGDTEAFF
TRBJ2-7 TRBV2 12 CASSDPTYEQYF
TRBJ2-1 TRBV5-1 13 CASSTTSYNEQFF